What follows is one T cell receptor beta chain and its context. The repertoire was sequenced with immunoSEQ multiplex PCR; TCRdb's copy has only in-frame clones and lacks some. The sample lists some 1,500 clones; less than 30% were seen once. This CDR3 spans 20 amino acids. Trimming removed 0 bases at V and 6 bases at J, with 28 bases between. This sample is drawn from a study of T cells in localized non-small cell lung cancer. The chain couples TRBV6-7 to TRBJ2-3; D possibly uses TRBD1 or TRBD2 (6 bases each). TRBV6-7 is sorted into the ORF group, with uncertain function. The TCR originated in a female donor over 55 with stage II lung adenocarcinoma. Material: lung tumor tissue, obtained before any cancer treatment. The CDR3 protein is CASSYSGGPRGARGADTQYF. As DNA, the CDR3 is TGTGCCAGCAGTTACTCGGGGGGCCCTCGGGGTGCCAGAGGGGCGGATACGCAGTATTTT.